This TCR beta chain was documented in a study of blood T cell repertoires in COVID-19. Study-wide context: There were acute and convalescent COVID-19 samples, and they came from the United States, Italy and Spain. PBMCs, B-cell-depleted T cells, or T cells provided the cDNA or gDNA that made up the material.

It was during active infection that Seattle patients were enrolled and then longitudinally followed. As handled by the study authors: Amplified reference gene primers provided the basis for estimating nucleated cell counts. Sequencing was performed with immunoSEQ multiplex PCR; in TCRdb, only in-frame clones are kept and a portion is missing. That table furnishes V, J and clone size, whereas the DNA furnished D and trimming. The sample has hundreds of thousands of clones, around nine tenths seen once; the top ten hold about a tenth. CDR1 is MDHEN, CDR2 SYDVKM, per germline. Trimming removed 6 bases from V and 4 bases from J, with 10 bases in between. The CDR3 contains 14 residues.

This rearrangement joins TRBV28 to TRBJ2-6; no clear D gene. This receptor was identified in an older woman with COVID-19, enrolled during active disease. Sequencing was carried out using peripheral blood. The CDR3 loop reads CASRSSLGANVLTF. The CDR3 coding sequence is TGTGCCAGCAGGTCTTCCCTGGGGGCCAACGTCCTGACTTTC.